The clone carrying this T cell receptor (beta chain) is judged medium-sized (0.01 to 0.1%). Its antigen is still unknown. This CDR3 is built from 14 residues. The germline V gene encodes CDR1 SEHNR and CDR2 FQNEAQ (reference sequence). Trimming took 4 bases from V and 0 from J, leaving 6 bases between them. These data belong to a study of OX40 agonist ivuxolimab in advanced cancers. The data were produced by immunoSEQ multiplex PCR, yet TCRdb's version contains in-frame clones alone and is incomplete. The table includes around 67,000 clones, roughly 90% detected once. Study-level findings and limits: Undetermined was the antigen specificity of the expanded peripheral T cells.

The sequences come from CD4+ or CD8+ T cells sorted from blood, collected in a trial of the OX40 agonist ivuxolimab. This TCR derives from an adult with an advanced solid tumor such as melanoma, head and neck, liver or kidney cancer. The chain combines TRBV7-9 with TRBJ2-2, with no clear D. In DNA form, the CDR3 reads TGTGCCAGCAGCTACGGGTCGAACACCGGGGAGCTGTTTTTT. This encodes CASSYGSNTGELFF.